The 6 T cell receptor beta chains below all came from one sample that was sequenced in a study of immune heterogeneity within non-small cell lung tumors. A multiplex PCR containing 32 V primers and 13 J primers was used to amplify TCR beta CDR3. MiXCR was run by TCRdb on the multiplex PCR reads, yielding one entry per CDR3 protein. The table records fewer than 15,000 distinct CDR3 sequences, around 27% of them present only once. Template input was genomic DNA from bulk tumor (approximately 600 ng per sample). The authors collected several far-apart biopsies from each primary tumor during surgery. Surgery that was curative in intent was performed on patients with untreated, newly diagnosed non-small cell lung cancer. The sequencing sample was made of lung tumor tissue. Receptor source: a man aged 40-49 years with non-small cell lung cancer.

The chain has TRBV11-3 and TRBJ2-3; 9 nucleotides align to TRBD2. The CDR3 has 14 residues. Germline CDR1 and CDR2: SGHNT and YENEEA. Trimming took 7 bases from V and 7 from J; bases not matched to a gene: 9. The CDR3 DNA sequence: TGTGCCAGCAACTTTGGACTAGCGACGAATACGCAGTATTTT. Translating gives CASNFGLATNTQYF.

About this clonotype: An end of the junction differs from the germline gene, which may be a read error. This chain connects TRBV18 to TRBJ2-5; 13 bases are a match to TRBD2. This CDR3 is built from 16 residues. Germline V gives CDR1 KGHSH, CDR2 LQKENI. CDR3 DNA sequence: TGTGCCATCTCACCAGCGGGACTAGCGGGAAGAGAGACCCAGTACTTC. Protein product: CAISPAGLAGRETQYF.

This clonotype was counted at least ten times. The CDR3 region has the DNA TGCAGTGCTAGTGGGGCGGGAGCCAGTGAGCAGTTCTTC. Translation gives CSASGAGASEQFF. J is TRBJ2-1 and V is TRBV20-1; 7 nucleotides align to TRBD2. The junction had 8 bases not matched to a gene; V was cut back by 3 bases and J by 9 bases. The CDR3 is made up of 13 amino acids. Germline V CDR1 and CDR2: DFQATT, SNEGSKA (reference sequence).

For this clonotype: A read error is possible here, since a much larger clone lies one base away. The chain is built from TRBV19 and TRBJ2-2, with D possibly TRBD2 on 6 matching bases. CDR3 size: 16 residues. The germline V gene has CDR1 LNHDA and CDR2 SQIVND (reference sequence). CDR3 sequence (DNA): TGTGCCAGTAGTATTGAGGAGGGGCTTTGGACCGGGGGGCTGTTTTTT. Its translation is CASSIEEGLWTGGLFF.

This clonotype has a handful of counts. V usage is TRBV4-3 and J usage is TRBJ2-5; a weak D match, TRBD1 (6 bases). The CDR3 covers 15 residues. In germline, CDR1 is LGHNA, CDR2 YSLEER. The V and J ends lost 5 bases and 5 bases respectively, with 18 bases between them. The CDR3 here is CASSAYRVTGETQYF. The CDR3 bases are TGCGCCAGCAGCGCTTACAGGGTAACGGGGGAGACCCAGTACTTC.

The chain couples TRBV14 to TRBJ2-2; 8 bases fit TRBD1. Germline CDR1 reads SGHDN; CDR2 reads FVKESK. This CDR3 is 14 amino acids long. Trimming removed 6 bases from V and 4 bases from J; junction bases left unmatched: 4. CDR3 amino acids: CASRAGGSTGELFF. In nucleotides, the CDR3 is TGTGCCAGCAGGGCAGGGGGCTCCACCGGGGAGCTGTTTTTT.